A single sample is the source of the 3 T cell receptor beta chains below, sequenced in a study of blood T cell repertoires in COVID-19. Produced via immunoSEQ multiplex PCR; TCRdb's table is partial and in-frame only. Of under 250,000 clones in the sample, around 81% were seen once. Material: PBMCs or T cells enriched from blood (not recorded which). All receptors come from a woman aged 50 to 60 with acute COVID-19.

The V and J genes are TRBV12-3 or TRBV12-4 and TRBJ1-2; 7 bases map to TRBD1. V lost 5 bases to trimming and J lost 4 bases; unmatched junction nucleotides: 4. The CDR3 contains 13 residues. This CDR3 reads CASSDRDSYGYTF. CDR3 in DNA: TGTGCCAGCAGTGATCGGGACAGCTATGGCTACACCTTC.

The chain recombines TRBV6-5 with TRBJ2-1, with 9 bases identical to TRBD1. With 3 bases clipped from V and 6 bases from J, the junction kept 6 bases outside the gene matches. The CDR3 is made up of 15 amino acids. Germline CDR1 and CDR2: MNHEY and SVGAGI. This CDR3 is CASSYSGTGSNEQFF. DNA for the CDR3: TGTGCCAGCAGTTATTCTGGGACAGGGAGCAATGAGCAGTTCTTC.

The chain couples TRBV24-1 to TRBJ2-6; 7 bases line up with TRBD2. Germline lookup yields CDR1 KGHDR and CDR2 SFDVKD. The CDR3 extends over 14 amino acids. With 12 bases clipped from V and 3 bases from J, the junction kept 7 bases outside the gene matches. The CDR3 sequence is CAVGRSGGANVLTF. The DNA of the CDR3 is TGTGCCGTCGGGAGGTCTGGTGGGGCCAACGTCCTGACTTTC.